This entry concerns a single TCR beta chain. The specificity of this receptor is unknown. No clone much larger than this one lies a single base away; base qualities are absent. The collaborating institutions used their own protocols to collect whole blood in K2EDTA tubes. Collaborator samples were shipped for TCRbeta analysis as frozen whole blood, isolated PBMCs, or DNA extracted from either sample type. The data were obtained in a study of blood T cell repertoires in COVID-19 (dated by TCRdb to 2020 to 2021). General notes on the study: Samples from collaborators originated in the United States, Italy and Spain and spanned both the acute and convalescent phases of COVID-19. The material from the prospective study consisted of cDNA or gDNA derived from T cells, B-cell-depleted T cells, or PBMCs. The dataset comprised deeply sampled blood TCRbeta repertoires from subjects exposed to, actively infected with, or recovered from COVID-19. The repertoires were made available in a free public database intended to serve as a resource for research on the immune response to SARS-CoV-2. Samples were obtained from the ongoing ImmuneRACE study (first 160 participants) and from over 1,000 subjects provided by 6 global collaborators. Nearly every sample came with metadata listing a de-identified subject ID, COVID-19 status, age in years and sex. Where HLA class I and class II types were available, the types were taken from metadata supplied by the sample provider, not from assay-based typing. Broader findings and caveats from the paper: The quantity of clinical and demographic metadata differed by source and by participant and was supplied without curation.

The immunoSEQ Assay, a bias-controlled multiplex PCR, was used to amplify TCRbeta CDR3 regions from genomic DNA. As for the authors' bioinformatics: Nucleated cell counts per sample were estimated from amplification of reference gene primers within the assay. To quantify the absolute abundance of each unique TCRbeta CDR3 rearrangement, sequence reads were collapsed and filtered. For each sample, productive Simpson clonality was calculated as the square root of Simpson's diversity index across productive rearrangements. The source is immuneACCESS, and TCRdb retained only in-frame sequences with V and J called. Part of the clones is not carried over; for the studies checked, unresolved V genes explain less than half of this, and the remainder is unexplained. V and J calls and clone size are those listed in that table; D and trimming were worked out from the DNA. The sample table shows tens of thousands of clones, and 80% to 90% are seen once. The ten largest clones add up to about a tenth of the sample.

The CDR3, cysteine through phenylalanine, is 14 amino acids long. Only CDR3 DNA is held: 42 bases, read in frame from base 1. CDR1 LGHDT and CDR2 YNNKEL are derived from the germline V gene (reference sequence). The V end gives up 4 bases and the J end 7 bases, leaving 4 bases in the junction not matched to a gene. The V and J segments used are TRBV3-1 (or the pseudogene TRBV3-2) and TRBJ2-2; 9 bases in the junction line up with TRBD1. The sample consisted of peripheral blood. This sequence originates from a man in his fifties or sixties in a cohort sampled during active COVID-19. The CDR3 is CASSPGTGIGELFF. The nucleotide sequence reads TGTGCCAGCAGCCCCGGGACAGGGATCGGGGAGCTGTTTTTT.